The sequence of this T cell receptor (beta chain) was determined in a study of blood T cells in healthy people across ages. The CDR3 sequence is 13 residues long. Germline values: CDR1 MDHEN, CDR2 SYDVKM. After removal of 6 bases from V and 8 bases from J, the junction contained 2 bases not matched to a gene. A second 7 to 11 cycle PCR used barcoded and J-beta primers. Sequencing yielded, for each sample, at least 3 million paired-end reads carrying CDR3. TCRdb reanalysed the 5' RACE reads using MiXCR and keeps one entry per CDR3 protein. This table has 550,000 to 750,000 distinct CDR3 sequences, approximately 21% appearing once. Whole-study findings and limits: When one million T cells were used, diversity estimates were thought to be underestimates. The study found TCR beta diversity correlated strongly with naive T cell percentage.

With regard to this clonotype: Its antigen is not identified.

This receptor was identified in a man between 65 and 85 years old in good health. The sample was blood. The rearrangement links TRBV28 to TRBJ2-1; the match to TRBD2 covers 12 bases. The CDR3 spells CASRTSGSHEQFF. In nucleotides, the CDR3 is TGTGCCAGCAGGACTAGCGGGAGTCATGAGCAGTTCTTC.